Sequencing of this T cell receptor (beta chain) was carried out in a study of T-cell memory formation after mild COVID-19. The CDR3 spans 15 residues. Trimming removed 7 bases at V and 2 bases at J, with 17 bases between. CDR1 and CDR2 from the germline V gene are MNHEY and SMNVEV (reference sequence). After 5'RACE with constant-segment primers, TCR alpha and TCR beta cDNA libraries carrying sample barcodes and UMIs were obtained. TCRdb fed the 5' RACE reads into MiXCR, producing one record per CDR3 protein. The data hold 200,000 or so distinct CDR3 sequences, with around 17% observed a single time. This TCR was sampled from an adult woman who had mild COVID-19 (a few samples of this study predate the infection). Cell type and time point are not known. The V and J genes are TRBV27 and TRBJ1-2; weak D call: TRBD1 (6 bases). Input material: PBMCs or a T cell subset sorted from them (not recorded which). CDR3: CASTPLGGGNYGYTF. CDR3 DNA sequence: TGTGCCAGCACCCCGTTGGGGGGCGGGAACTATGGCTACACCTTC.